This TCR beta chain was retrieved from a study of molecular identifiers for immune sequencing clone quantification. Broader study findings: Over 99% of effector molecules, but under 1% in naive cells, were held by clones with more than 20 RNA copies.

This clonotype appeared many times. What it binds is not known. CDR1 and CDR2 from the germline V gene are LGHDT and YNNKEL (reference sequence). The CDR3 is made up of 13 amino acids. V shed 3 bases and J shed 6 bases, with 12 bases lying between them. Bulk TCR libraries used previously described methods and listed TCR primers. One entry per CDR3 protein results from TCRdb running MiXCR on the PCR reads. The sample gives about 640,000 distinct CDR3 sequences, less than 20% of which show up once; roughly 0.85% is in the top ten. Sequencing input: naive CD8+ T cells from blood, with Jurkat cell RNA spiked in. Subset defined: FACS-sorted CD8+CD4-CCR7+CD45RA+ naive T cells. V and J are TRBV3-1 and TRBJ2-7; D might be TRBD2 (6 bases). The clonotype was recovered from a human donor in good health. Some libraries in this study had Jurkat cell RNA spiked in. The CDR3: CASSQGGMGEQYF. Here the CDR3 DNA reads TGTGCCAGCAGCCAGGGGGGAATGGGCGAGCAGTACTTC.